This T cell receptor (beta chain) was sequenced for a study of post-analysis software for immune sequencing data. Study-wide context: Recorded subtypes: relapsing-remitting, secondary progressive, progressive-relapsing; some patients unannotated. General study results and limits: Multiple sclerosis patients showed significantly lower normalized Chao1 diversity than controls did. Samples from a shared batch, those prepared together, strongly co-clustered by F measure. Roughly five TRBV segments were more frequent in patients than controls; TRBV5-6, TRBV5-1 and TRBV20-1 belonged to this group.

Germline V gene data show CDR1 as SSHAT and CDR2 as FNYEAQ (reference sequence). The length of the CDR3 is 16 residues. To note about this clonotype: Its target is not known.

Unique molecular identifiers had been added to the TCR beta cDNA libraries. Each sample of roughly 0.95 to 10 million input T cells yielded roughly 500,000 cDNA molecules, so each molecule approximated one T cell. In TCRdb, the PCR reads were re-called with MiXCR into one record per CDR3 protein. The profile shows about 820,000 distinct CDR3 sequences, 53% of them singletons. The source of this sequence is a girl aged 5-17 years with multiple sclerosis. The sequenced material came from blood. The chain combines TRBV7-7 with TRBJ2-5, with 10 bases that match TRBD2. CDR3 loop: CVSSLGTGLASETQYF. The CDR3 DNA follows: TGTGTGAGCAGCTTAGGAACGGGACTAGCGAGTGAGACCCAGTACTTC. The variable domain in full, with the rest retrieved from reference TRBV7-7 and TRBJ2-5, is GAGVSQSPRYKVTKRGQDVTLRCDPISSHATLYWYQQALGQGPEFLTYFNYEAQPDKSGLPSDRFSAERPEGSISTLTIQRTEQRDSAMYRCVSSLGTGLASETQYFGPGTRLLVL.